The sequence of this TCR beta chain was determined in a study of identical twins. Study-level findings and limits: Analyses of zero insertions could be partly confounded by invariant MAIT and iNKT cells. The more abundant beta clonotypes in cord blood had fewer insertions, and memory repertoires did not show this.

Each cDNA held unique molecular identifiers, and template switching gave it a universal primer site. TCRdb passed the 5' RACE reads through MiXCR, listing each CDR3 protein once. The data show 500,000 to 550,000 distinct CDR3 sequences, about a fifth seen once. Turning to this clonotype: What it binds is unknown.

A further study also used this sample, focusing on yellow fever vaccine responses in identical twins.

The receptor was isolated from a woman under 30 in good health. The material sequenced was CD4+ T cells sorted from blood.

The CDR3 sequence: CASSLWQEFTEAFF. CDR3 DNA: TGTGCCAGCAGCTTATGGCAGGAGTTCACTGAAGCTTTCTTT. The chain has TRBV7-8 and TRBJ1-1; no clear D. Between the trimmed V and J ends, which lost 2 bases and 4 bases, there was a span of 11 bases. Per germline, CDR1 SGHVS and CDR2 FQNEAQ. The CDR3 spans 14 residues.